One sample yielded the 26 T cell receptor beta chains listed below, sequenced in a study of T-cell reconstitution after alpha-beta-depleted transplantation in children. Unique molecular identifiers were incorporated into the prepared TCRbeta library. Each CDR3 protein gets one entry after TCRdb re-called the PCR reads with MiXCR. Of about 90,000 distinct CDR3 sequences in the sample, 8% to 9% were seen once. Material: PBMCs from the stem cell graft donor, obtained from the stem cell graft. The receptors originated from a human donor who donated a stem cell graft to a child with congenital amegakaryocytic thrombocytopenia.

This clonotype has a count of ten or more. The chain carries TRBV29-1 and TRBJ2-2, with D hard to call. The CDR3 is made up of 11 amino acids. Trimming shortened V by 4 bases and J by 6 bases, and 6 bases separated the two germline ends. Germline V gene lookup returns CDR1 SQVTM and CDR2 ANQGSEA. DNA for the CDR3: TGCAGCGTTGGGTCCGCCGGGGAGCTGTTTTTT. Translation gives CSVGSAGELFF.

This clonotype came up many times. The V call is TRBV5-6, the J call TRBJ2-5, with 10 nucleotides matching TRBD2. The CDR3 length is 16 residues. The trim removed 4 bases at V and 4 bases at J, leaving 10 bases unmatched. From germline, CDR1 is SGHDT and CDR2 YYEEEE. The chain's CDR3 is CASSRGLAVRGETQYF. The CDR3 coding sequence is TGTGCCAGCAGCCGCGGACTAGCGGTGAGGGGAGAGACCCAGTACTTC.

This clonotype was recorded at least ten times. The chain employs TRBV7-2 and TRBJ1-2; maybe TRBD1 (5 bases). Germline V CDR1 and CDR2: SGHTA, FQGNSA. The CDR3 consists of 13 residues. The ends were cut back, 5 bases at V and 5 bases at J, with 12 bases in the middle. As DNA, the CDR3 is TGTGCCAGCAGCGCTGGGGGAGGGTATGGCTACACCTTC. Translated, it gives CASSAGGGYGYTF.

This clonotype occurred a few times. The chain combines TRBV12-3 or TRBV12-4 with TRBJ1-2, with D uncertain. CDR3 length: 11 amino acids. Trimming removed 10 bases at V and 5 bases at J, with 11 bases between. The CDR3 DNA follows: TGTGCCACCTTTAAAGGTTATGGCTACACCTTC. This translates into CATFKGYGYTF.

The sample holds many counts of this clonotype. This chain uses TRBV29-1 with TRBJ2-2; no clear D gene. CDR1 is SQVTM, CDR2 ANQGSEA, per germline. This CDR3 is 12 amino acids long. Trimming removed 4 bases from V and 0 bases from J, with 3 bases in between. This CDR3 reads CSVGANTGELFF. The DNA of the CDR3 is TGCAGCGTTGGCGCGAACACCGGGGAGCTGTTTTTT.

This clonotype was recorded at least ten times. The V call is TRBV7-8, the J call TRBJ2-1; 11 nucleotides agree with TRBD2. Trimming took 5 bases from V and 8 from J; bases not matched to a gene: 11. Germline CDR1 reads SGHVS; CDR2 reads FQNEAQ. The CDR3 is 16 amino acids. Written as DNA, the CDR3 is TGTGCCAGCAGCGAAACGACTAGCGGGAAATGGTATGAGCAGTTCTTC. Translation: CASSETTSGKWYEQFF. The full variable domain, its missing parts supplied by reference TRBV7-8 and TRBJ2-1, is GAGVSQSPRYKVAKRGQDVALRCDPISGHVSLFWYQQALGQGPEFLTYFQNEAQLDKSGLPSDRFFAERPEGSVSTLKIQRTQQEDSAVYLCASSETTSGKWYEQFFGPGTRLTVL.

This chain uses TRBV5-4 with TRBJ2-1; unclear D gene. The CDR3 has 15 residues. V gave up 3 bases and J gave up 0 bases, with 10 bases separating them. Germline CDR1 and CDR2: SGHNT and YYREEE (reference sequence). CDR3 in amino acids: CASSSDSSSYNEQFF. CDR3 sequence (DNA): TGTGCCAGCAGCTCAGACTCGAGCTCCTACAATGAGCAGTTCTTC. Drawing the rest from reference TRBV5-4 and TRBJ2-1, the complete variable domain is ETGVTQSPTHLIKTRGQQVTLRCSSQSGHNTVSWYQQALGQGPQFIFQYYREEENGRGNFPPRFSGLQFPNYSSELNVNALELDDSALYLCASSSDSSSYNEQFFGPGTRLTVL.

This clonotype was observed many times. The genes are TRBV7-2 and TRBJ2-5; D is possibly TRBD2 (5 bases). Looked up from germline, CDR1 is SGHTA and CDR2 is FQGNSA. This CDR3 has 14 amino acids. V was pared by 3 bases and J by 2 bases, with 10 bases between. CDR3 coding DNA: TGTGCCAGCAGCTTGCAACGGGGTCAAGAGACCCAGTACTTC. This translates into CASSLQRGQETQYF.

At least ten counts were recorded for this clonotype. The chain links TRBV7-8 to TRBJ2-5; TRBD2 agrees at 16 bases. The CDR3 has 16 amino acids. V gave up 6 bases and J gave up 6 bases; unmatched junction bases: 7. Germline lookup yields CDR1 SGHVS and CDR2 FQNEAQ. The CDR3 sequence: CASRPGTSGGAQTQYF. CDR3 in DNA: TGTGCCAGCAGACCCGGGACTAGCGGGGGGGCCCAGACCCAGTACTTC. Full variable domain (outside the CDR3, taken from reference TRBV7-8 and TRBJ2-5): GAGVSQSPRYKVAKRGQDVALRCDPISGHVSLFWYQQALGQGPEFLTYFQNEAQLDKSGLPSDRFFAERPEGSVSTLKIQRTQQEDSAVYLCASRPGTSGGAQTQYFGPGTRLLVL.

The table lists this clonotype with many counts. This CDR3 is CSAVDRYQETQYF. DNA for the CDR3: TGCAGTGCCGTTGACAGGTACCAAGAGACCCAGTACTTC. This chain uses TRBV20-1 with TRBJ2-5; possible D gene TRBD1, 6 bases. V lost 6 bases to trimming and J lost 0 bases, with 11 bases between them. Germline values: CDR1 DFQATT, CDR2 SNEGSKA (reference sequence). CDR3 size: 13 residues.

For this clonotype: A much larger clone lies a single base off, so this may be a read error. This chain connects TRBV29-1 to TRBJ2-4; D unclear. Germline CDR1 is SQVTM and CDR2 is ANQGSEA. The CDR3 totals 11 residues. CDR3 nucleotides: TGCAGCGCGATTTATAGGAACAGTCAGTACTTC. The encoded protein is CSAIYRNSQYF.

This clonotype was detected ten times or more. The chain is built from TRBV3-1 and TRBJ1-5; maybe TRBD1 (5 bases). Germline V lookup: CDR1 LGHDT, CDR2 YNNKEL (reference sequence). V was clipped by 4 bases and J by 9 bases, with 13 bases between them. The CDR3 length is 13 residues. CDR3 sequence (DNA): TGTGCCAGCAGCCGATCAGGGAACGGGCCCCAGCATTTT. Amino acids: CASSRSGNGPQHF.

This chain links TRBV20-1 with TRBJ2-7; perhaps TRBD2 as D (6 bases). Looked up from germline, CDR1 is DFQATT and CDR2 is SNEGSKA (reference sequence). The CDR3 consists of 12 residues. V was pared by 7 bases and J by 5 bases, with 15 bases between. CDR3: CSVSQPGDEQYF. CDR3 bases: TGCAGTGTTAGTCAGCCGGGAGACGAGCAGTACTTC.

Ten or more counts support this clonotype. V gene TRBV12-3 or TRBV12-4 combines with J gene TRBJ2-1; no clear D. Trimming stripped 2 bases from V and 3 bases from J, with 8 bases between. This CDR3 has 14 residues. CDR3 region: CASSLRANYNEQFF. The CDR3 DNA is TGTGCCAGCAGTTTAAGAGCTAACTACAATGAGCAGTTCTTC.

This clonotype was seen at least ten times. V is TRBV5-1 and J is TRBJ2-7; D ambiguous. This CDR3 is built from 14 residues. V lost 4 bases and J 1 base, leaving 12 bases between the germline ends. The germline V gene encodes CDR1 SGHRS and CDR2 YFSETQ. DNA for the CDR3: TGCGCCAGCAGCCATTCGTACAGTTCCTACGAGCAGTACTTC. Its translation: CASSHSYSSYEQYF.

This clonotype was seen a handful of times. This chain joins TRBV5-1 and TRBJ2-7, with D unresolved. This CDR3 has 11 amino acids. The V gene's germline CDR1 is SGHRS and CDR2 YFSETQ. V dropped 7 bases and J dropped 0 bases, with 5 bases sitting between them. In DNA form, the CDR3 reads TGCGCCAGCGGGGACTCCTACGAGCAGTACTTC. This gives the protein CASGDSYEQYF.

This clonotype was detected ten times or more. This chain joins TRBV5-1 and TRBJ2-3; 12 bases map to TRBD1. V was pared by 4 bases and J by 2 bases, with 8 bases of the junction left unmatched. Germline CDR1 SGHRS, CDR2 YFSETQ. This CDR3 has 17 amino acids. The CDR3 region is CASSPGTGGKSTDTQYF. CDR3 nucleotides: TGCGCCAGCAGCCCGGGGACAGGGGGCAAGTCCACAGATACGCAGTATTTT.

This clonotype came up many times. The V call is TRBV20-1, the J call TRBJ1-1; D unresolved. The CDR3 has 12 amino acids. V gave up 1 base and J gave up 4 bases, with 7 bases separating them. Germline V CDR1 and CDR2: DFQATT, SNEGSKA (reference sequence). The CDR3 DNA follows: TGCAGTGCTAGAGGGGGAATCACTGAAGCTTTCTTT. Translated: CSARGGITEAFF.

This clonotype was counted at least ten times. The chain combines TRBV5-1 with TRBJ2-2; tentative D call: TRBD1 (6 bases). Trimming cost V 4 bases and J 3 bases, with 10 bases left between them. CDR3 size: 14 residues. Germline V lookup: CDR1 SGHRS, CDR2 YFSETQ. In nucleotides, the CDR3 is TGCGCCAGCAGCCTGGACAGTGACACCGGGGAGCTGTTTTTT. Translating gives CASSLDSDTGELFF. The full variable domain, with the rest looked up from reference TRBV5-1 and TRBJ2-2, is KAGVTQTPRYLIKTRGQQVTLSCSPISGHRSVSWYQQTPGQGLQFLFEYFSETQRNKGNFPGRFSGRQFSNSRSEMNVSTLELGDSALYLCASSLDSDTGELFFGEGSRLTVL.

This clonotype was picked up many times. The rearrangement joins TRBV25-1 to TRBJ2-1, with a possible D match to TRBD1 (6 bases). CDR3 length equals 16 residues. V dropped 4 bases and J dropped 2 bases, with 15 bases sitting between them. The germline CDR1 and CDR2 sequences are MGHDK and SYGVNS. Written as DNA, the CDR3 is TGTGCCAGCAGTGGCAATACAGGGATCCCCTACAATGAGCAGTTCTTC. Residues: CASSGNTGIPYNEQFF.

This clonotype was recorded many times. The chain is built from TRBV4-3 and TRBJ1-2, with D perhaps TRBD1 (6 bases). The CDR3 spans 15 residues. Per the germline V gene, CDR1 is LGHNA and CDR2 is YSLEER. Trimming removed 0 bases at V and 4 bases at J, with 12 bases between. The CDR3 is CASSQDLAGAYGYTF. The CDR3 DNA reads TGCGCCAGCAGCCAAGATCTGGCAGGGGCCTATGGCTACACCTTC.

This clonotype showed up many times. V is TRBV25-1 and J is TRBJ1-5; D call uncertain. V was trimmed by 0 bases and J by 0 bases, leaving 0 bases between them. Germline CDR1 and CDR2: MGHDK and SYGVNS. The CDR3 length is 13 residues. Here the CDR3 reads CASSEYSNQPQHF. In nucleotides, the CDR3 is TGTGCCAGCAGTGAATATAGCAATCAGCCCCAGCATTTT.

This clonotype has a count of ten or more. The genes are TRBV5-1 and TRBJ1-2, with D unresolved. V was pared by 4 bases and J by 5 bases, with 21 bases between. CDR3 length equals 16 residues. Germline V CDR1 and CDR2: SGHRS, YFSETQ. The CDR3 is CASSREADQYWYGYTF. The CDR3 coding sequence is TGCGCCAGCAGCCGGGAGGCAGACCAATATTGGTATGGCTACACCTTC. Full variable domain (remainder filled in from reference TRBV5-1 and TRBJ1-2): KAGVTQTPRYLIKTRGQQVTLSCSPISGHRSVSWYQQTPGQGLQFLFEYFSETQRNKGNFPGRFSGRQFSNSRSEMNVSTLELGDSALYLCASSREADQYWYGYTFGSGTRLTVV.

In its sample, this clonotype was seen many times. This chain links TRBV5-1 with TRBJ1-1, with a weak D call TRBD1 (5 bases). V gave up 4 bases and J gave up 4 bases, with 17 bases separating them. CDR3 size: 15 residues. Per germline, CDR1 SGHRS and CDR2 YFSETQ. The CDR3 DNA reads as TGCGCCAGCAGCCTCGGGGGGGGGAGCGGCACTGAAGCTTTCTTT. Its translation: CASSLGGGSGTEAFF.

This clonotype was seen only a few times. V is TRBV14 and J is TRBJ1-1; 7 bases are a match to TRBD1. Germline values: CDR1 SGHDN, CDR2 FVKESK. The V segment lost 1 base and the J segment 0 bases; nucleotides outside the gene matches: 23. The CDR3 spans 22 residues. CDR3 nucleotide sequence: TGTGCCAGCAGCCAAGCCATCCCCGCTAAGGAGTCCGGGGACAGTATGAACACTGAAGCTTTCTTT. Its protein is CASSQAIPAKESGDSMNTEAFF.

The rearrangement links TRBV13 to TRBJ1-2; 7 bases align to TRBD1. The length of the CDR3 is 15 residues. Germline CDR1 and CDR2: PRHDT and FYEKMQ (reference sequence). Germline trimming cut 4 bases from V and 4 bases from J; bases unmatched to any gene: 9. The CDR3 DNA follows: TGTGCCAGCAGCTCCAAAACAGGGGACGGCTATGGCTACACCTTC. Residues: CASSSKTGDGYGYTF.